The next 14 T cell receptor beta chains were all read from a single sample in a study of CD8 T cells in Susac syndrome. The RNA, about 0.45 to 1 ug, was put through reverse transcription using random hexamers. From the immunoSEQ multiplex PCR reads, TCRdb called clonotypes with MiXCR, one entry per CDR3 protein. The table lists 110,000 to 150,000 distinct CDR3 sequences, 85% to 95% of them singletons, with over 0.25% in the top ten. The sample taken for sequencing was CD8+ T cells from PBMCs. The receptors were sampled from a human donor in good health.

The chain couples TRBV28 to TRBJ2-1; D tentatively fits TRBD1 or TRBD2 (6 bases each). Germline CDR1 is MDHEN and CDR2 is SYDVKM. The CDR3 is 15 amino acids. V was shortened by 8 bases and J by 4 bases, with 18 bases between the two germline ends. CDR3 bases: TGTGCCAGCCTCCCGCCGCAGGGGACTTACAATGAGCAGTTCTTC. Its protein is CASLPPQGTYNEQFF. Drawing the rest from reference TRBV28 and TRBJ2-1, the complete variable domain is DVKVTQSSRYLVKRTGEKVFLECVQDMDHENMFWYRQDPGLGLRLIYFSYDVKMKEKGDIPEGYSVSREKKERFSLILESASTNQTSMYLCASLPPQGTYNEQFFGPGTRLTVL.

The CDR3 protein is CSARALLAVEWTQYF. In nucleotides, the CDR3 is TGCAGTGCTAGAGCCTTACTAGCGGTAGAATGGACCCAGTACTTC. This sequence joins TRBV20-1 and TRBJ2-5; 8 nucleotides align to TRBD2. V shed 1 base, J shed 7 bases, and the junction held 11 bases outside the gene matches. Germline values: CDR1 DFQATT, CDR2 SNEGSKA (reference sequence). This CDR3 has 15 residues.

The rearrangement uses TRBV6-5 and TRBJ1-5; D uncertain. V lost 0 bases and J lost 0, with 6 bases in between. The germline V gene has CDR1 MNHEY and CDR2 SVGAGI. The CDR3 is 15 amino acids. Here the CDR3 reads CASSYSRISNQPQHF. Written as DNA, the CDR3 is TGTGCCAGCAGTTACTCTCGCATTAGCAATCAGCCCCAGCATTTT.

CDR3 nucleotides: TGTGCCAGCAGTTCCCGGGCTAGCGGGAGGCTCATCTACAATGAGCAGTTCTTC. It translates to CASSSRASGRLIYNEQFF. This sequence joins TRBV27 and TRBJ2-1, with TRBD2 matching 11 bases. Trimming cost V 4 bases and J 3 bases; bases outside gene matches: 11. The CDR3 totals 18 residues. Germline V gene lookup returns CDR1 MNHEY and CDR2 SMNVEV (reference sequence).

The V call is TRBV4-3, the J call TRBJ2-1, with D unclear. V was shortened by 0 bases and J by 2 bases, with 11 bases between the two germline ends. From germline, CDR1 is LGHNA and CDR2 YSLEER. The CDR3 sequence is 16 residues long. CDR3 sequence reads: CASSQDRWQAYNEQFF. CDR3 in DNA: TGCGCCAGCAGCCAAGATCGTTGGCAAGCCTACAATGAGCAGTTCTTC.

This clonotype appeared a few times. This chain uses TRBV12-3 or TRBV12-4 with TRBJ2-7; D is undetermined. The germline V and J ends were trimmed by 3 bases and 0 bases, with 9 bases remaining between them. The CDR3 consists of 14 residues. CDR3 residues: CASSFGQSSYEQYF. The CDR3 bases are TGTGCCAGCAGTTTTGGGCAGAGCTCCTACGAGCAGTACTTC.

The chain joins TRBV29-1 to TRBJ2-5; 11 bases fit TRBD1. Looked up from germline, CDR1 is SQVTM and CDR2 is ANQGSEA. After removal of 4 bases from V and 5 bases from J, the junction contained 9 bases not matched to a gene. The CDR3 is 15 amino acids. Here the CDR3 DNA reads TGCAGCGTTGGGGACAGGGGGATGCCGGTGGAGACCCAGTACTTC. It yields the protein CSVGDRGMPVETQYF.

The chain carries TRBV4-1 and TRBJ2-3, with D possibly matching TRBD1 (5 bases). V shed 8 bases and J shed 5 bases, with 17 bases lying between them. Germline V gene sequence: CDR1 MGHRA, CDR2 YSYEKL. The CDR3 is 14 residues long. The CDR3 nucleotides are TGCGCCAGCCGAACTGGACAATTGGAAGATACGCAGTATTTT. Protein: CASRTGQLEDTQYF.

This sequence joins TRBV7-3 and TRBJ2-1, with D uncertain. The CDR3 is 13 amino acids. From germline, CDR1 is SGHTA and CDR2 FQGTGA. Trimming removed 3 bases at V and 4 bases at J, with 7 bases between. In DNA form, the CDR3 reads TGTGCCAGCAGCTTTGGATATTACAATGAGCAGTTCTTC. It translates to CASSFGYYNEQFF.

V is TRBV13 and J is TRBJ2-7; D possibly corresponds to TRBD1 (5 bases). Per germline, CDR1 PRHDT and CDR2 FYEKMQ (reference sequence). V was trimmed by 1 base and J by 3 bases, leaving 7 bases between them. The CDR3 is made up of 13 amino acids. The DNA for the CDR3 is TGTGCCAGCAGCTTAGACAGGAGCTACGAGCAGTACTTC. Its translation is CASSLDRSYEQYF.

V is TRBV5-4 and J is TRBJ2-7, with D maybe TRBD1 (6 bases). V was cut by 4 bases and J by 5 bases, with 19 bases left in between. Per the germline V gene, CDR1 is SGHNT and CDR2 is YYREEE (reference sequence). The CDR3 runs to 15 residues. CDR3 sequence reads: CASSPPNPQGHEQYF. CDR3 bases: TGTGCCAGCAGCCCACCCAATCCACAGGGCCACGAGCAGTACTTC.

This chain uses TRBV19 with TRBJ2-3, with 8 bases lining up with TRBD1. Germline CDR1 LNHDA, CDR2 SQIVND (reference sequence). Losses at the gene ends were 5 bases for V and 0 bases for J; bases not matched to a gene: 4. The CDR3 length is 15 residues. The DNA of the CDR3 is TGTGCCAGTAGTGTAAGGGACAGGAGCACAGATACGCAGTATTTT. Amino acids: CASSVRDRSTDTQYF.

The CDR3 region has the DNA TGTGCCAGCAGCTTTTCTTCAGGATTGAGACGTGGCTACACCTTC. This codes for CASSFSSGLRRGYTF. J is TRBJ1-2 and V is TRBV5-6; D unresolved. Germline CDR1 is SGHDT and CDR2 is YYEEEE. The length of the CDR3 is 15 residues. The V and J ends lost 2 bases and 7 bases respectively, with 18 bases between them. The full variable domain, with the rest looked up from reference TRBV5-6 and TRBJ1-2, is DAGVTQSPTHLIKTRGQQVTLRCSPKSGHDTVSWYQQALGQGPQFIFQYYEEEERQRGNFPDRFSGHQFPNYSSELNVNALLLGDSALYLCASSFSSGLRRGYTFGSGTRLTVV.

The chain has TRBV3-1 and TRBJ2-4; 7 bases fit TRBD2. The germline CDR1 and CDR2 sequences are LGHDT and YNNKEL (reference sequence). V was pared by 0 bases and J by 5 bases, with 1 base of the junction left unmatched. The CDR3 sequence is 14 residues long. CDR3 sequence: CASSQEGGENIQYF. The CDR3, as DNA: TGTGCCAGCAGCCAAGAGGGGGGGGAAAACATTCAGTACTTC.